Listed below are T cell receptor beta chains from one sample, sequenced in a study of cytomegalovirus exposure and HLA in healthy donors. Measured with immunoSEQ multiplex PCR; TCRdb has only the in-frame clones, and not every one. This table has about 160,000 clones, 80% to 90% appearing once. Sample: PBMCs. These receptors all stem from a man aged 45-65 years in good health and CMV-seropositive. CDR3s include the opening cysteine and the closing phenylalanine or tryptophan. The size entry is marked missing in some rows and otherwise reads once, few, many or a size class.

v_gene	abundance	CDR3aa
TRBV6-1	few	CASSRSGMNTEAFF
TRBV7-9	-	CASTPGGQGTDTQYF
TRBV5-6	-	CASNGQGAIRSGELFF
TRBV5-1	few	CASSLPSGTYEQYF
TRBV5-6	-	CASSFRAQETQYF
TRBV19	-	CASSIRQGEIEQYF
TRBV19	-	CASSIGPYSRTSGRAYNEQFF
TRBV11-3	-	CASSPNPSGGAEQYF
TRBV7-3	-	CASSLGQGYEQFF
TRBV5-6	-	CASSTSGRATQYF
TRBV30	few	CAWGFSGGSFYEQYF
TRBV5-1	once	CASSFNRVNEQFF
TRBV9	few	CASSTGATNEKLFF
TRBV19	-	CASRSIGDQPQHF
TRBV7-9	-	CASSSGQPGKAFF
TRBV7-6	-	CASSLVSVGDMVQQYF
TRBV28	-	CASSLETSTDTQYF
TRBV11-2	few	CASSLGQGNNQPQHF
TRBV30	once	CAWNSGLSTDTQYF
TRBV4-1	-	CASSLGGQGNTEAFF
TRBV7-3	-	CASSLAGTSGSTGELFF
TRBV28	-	CASSLPLTGSNEAFF
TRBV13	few	CASSRDSTDTQYF
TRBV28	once	CASRTGQSMGYTF
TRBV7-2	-	CASNPGTYEQYF
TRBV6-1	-	CASSPPGYDEQYF
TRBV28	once	CASSLYRTYQETQYF
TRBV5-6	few	CASSLWFSGELFF
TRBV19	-	CASSRGDLYNEQFF
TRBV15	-	CATSRGAGGEETQYF
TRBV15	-	CATSPLTDNYGYTF